This T cell receptor beta chain was identified during a study of beta chain features in type 1 diabetes. Study context: All samples together contributed 107,917,701 sorted cells for examination.

Study outcomes and limitations: All four CD4+ subsets of Type 1 diabetes patients contained TCRB CDR3s that were moderately but significantly shorter. Patients showed naive, central memory and Treg TCRB repertoires that appeared more similar than those of healthy donors.

Every donor had blood drawn once into heparin, 100 to 150 mL on average. The authors reverse transcribed all of the isolated RNA, so sequencing captured expressed TCRB transcripts. Here immunoSEQ multiplex PCR was the method, and the copy in TCRdb shows in-frame clones only, minus some. The sample contains under 350,000 clones, approximately 15% of which appear only once. J gave up 4 bases and V 1 base, and 1 base lay outside the gene matches. The germline gives CDR1 SGHTA, CDR2 FQGNSA. This CDR3 is 15 amino acids long. This clone was observed a handful of times. Its antigen remains unknown. The receptor was derived from a man aged 30 to 45 with type 1 diabetes. The chain carries TRBV7-2 and TRBJ2-7; TRBD2 agrees at 13 bases. The sequenced sample was naive CD4+ T cells from blood. The DNA for the CDR3 is TGTGCCAGCAGCTTAGTACTAGCGGGAGGGTACGAGCAGTACTTC. Amino acid sequence: CASSLVLAGGYEQYF.